This T cell receptor beta chain was captured in a study of blood T cell repertoires in COVID-19. The length of the CDR3 is 13 residues. Per the germline V gene, CDR1 is LGHNT and CDR2 is FRNRAP. V was pared by 0 bases and J by 8 bases, with 9 bases between. Produced via immunoSEQ multiplex PCR; TCRdb's table is partial and in-frame only. The table includes over 400,000 clones, 70% to 90% detected once. The sequence derives from a human donor in a cohort sampled during active COVID-19. V gene TRBV12-5 combines with J gene TRBJ2-3; D is undetermined. Sequenced sample: peripheral blood. The CDR3 region is CASGLVLGLTQYF. CDR3 in DNA: TGTGCTAGTGGTTTGGTACTTGGTCTTACGCAGTATTTT.